What follows is one T cell receptor (beta chain) and its context. Repertoires were generated with immunoSEQ multiplex PCR, while TCRdb's copy carries only in-frame clones and drops some. The sample lists 45,000 to 60,000 clones, roughly 91% occurring once. V dropped 1 base and J dropped 0; count of bases not matched to a gene: 11. Germline CDR1 and CDR2: LNHNV and YYDKDF (reference sequence). CDR3 size: 19 residues. Time point noted: peripheral blood 6 weeks after treatment start. This sample is part of a study of PD-L1 blockade in urothelial cancer. Study context: Blood-derived samples held a median approximately 140,000 T cells.

V and J are TRBV15 and TRBJ2-4; the match to TRBD2 covers 8 bases. This specimen was PBMCs, taken around atezolizumab (anti-PD-L1) treatment. The receptor was isolated from a man aged 55 to 70 with urothelial cancer. In nucleotides, the CDR3 is TGTGCCACCAGCAGAGCCGGGGGAACTAGCGGCCTAGCCAAAAACATTCAGTACTTC. Translating it yields CATSRAGGTSGLAKNIQYF.